This TCR beta chain comes out of a study of blood T cell repertoires in COVID-19. Study-wide background: Sites in the United States, Italy and Spain provided acute and convalescent COVID-19 samples. PBMCs, B-cell-depleted T cells, or T cells provided the cDNA or gDNA that made up the material.

Original processing methods: Reference gene primer amplification in the assay estimated nucleated cell counts. Using immunoSEQ multiplex PCR, the repertoire was profiled, and TCRdb retains in-frame clones only, with some absent. For V, J and clone size, that table is used; D and trimming come from the DNA. The table records tens of thousands of clones, about nine tenths of them present only once. Germline loops: CDR1 SGHRS, CDR2 YFSETQ. CDR3 size: 13 residues. V gave up 0 bases and J gave up 0 bases, with 3 bases separating them. The chain is built from TRBV5-1 and TRBJ1-1, with unresolved D. The material sequenced was peripheral blood. This receptor was taken from a human donor in a cohort sampled during active COVID-19. CDR3 nucleotides: TGCGCCAGCAGCTTGGCGGTGAACACTGAAGCTTTCTTT. Translation gives CASSLAVNTEAFF.